These 8 T cell receptor beta chains share one sample of origin, sequenced in a study of CD8 T cells in ankylosing spondylitis. MiXCR was run by TCRdb on the 5' RACE reads, yielding one entry per CDR3 protein. The data contain hundreds of thousands of distinct CDR3 sequences, 20% to 25% of them singletons. The sequencing input was blood, either unsorted or a sorted T cell fraction (not recorded which). The receptors come from a female donor with ankylosing spondylitis or in good health (not recorded which).

The chain links TRBV20-1 to TRBJ1-1; D gene unclear. Between the trimmed V and J ends, which lost 4 bases and 5 bases, there was a span of 14 bases. CDR1 DFQATT and CDR2 SNEGSKA come from the germline V gene (reference sequence). This CDR3 comprises 13 residues. Written as DNA, the CDR3 is TGCAGTGCTATTGGCGAGGCGGGTACTGAAGCTTTCTTT. This gives the protein CSAIGEAGTEAFF.

This clonotype was found a few times. The chain links TRBV20-1 to TRBJ2-3; a weak D match, TRBD2 (5 bases). The CDR3 has 11 residues. Deletions cut 5 bases from V and 9 bases from J, with 12 bases between. The germline V gene encodes CDR1 DFQATT and CDR2 SNEGSKA (reference sequence). The DNA of the CDR3 is TGCAGTGCTCTCACTAGAGACACGCAGTATTTT. Its protein is CSALTRDTQYF.

The chain links TRBV9 to TRBJ2-5, with D perhaps assigned TRBD1 or TRBD2 (5 bases each). There are 15 residues in the CDR3. Germline V CDR1 and CDR2: SGDLS, YYNGEE. V dropped 0 bases and J dropped 4 bases, with 13 bases sitting between them. The CDR3 here is CASSVDGAWGETQYF. The DNA of the CDR3 is TGTGCCAGCAGCGTAGACGGGGCTTGGGGAGAGACCCAGTACTTC.

This chain joins TRBV4-2 and TRBJ2-1; the match to TRBD2 covers 14 bases. CDR1 and CDR2 from the germline V gene are LGHNA and YNFKEQ. The CDR3 contains 17 residues. V lost 3 bases to trimming and J lost 8 bases; unmatched junction nucleotides: 9. CDR3 DNA sequence: TGTGCCAGCAGCCACACCGGGACTAGCGGGAGTGGGGATGAGCAGTTCTTC. Encoded protein: CASSHTGTSGSGDEQFF.

V and J are TRBV4-3 and TRBJ2-2; 8 bases fit TRBD2. CDR3 length: 17 amino acids. Germline lookup yields CDR1 LGHNA and CDR2 YSLEER. Trimming took 0 bases from V and 6 from J; bases not matched to a gene: 9. The CDR3 protein is CASSQEFRAGAPGELFF. The CDR3 nucleotides are TGCGCCAGCAGCCAAGAATTTCGAGCGGGAGCCCCCGGGGAGCTGTTTTTT.

This clonotype occurred a few times. In DNA, the CDR3 is TGCAGTGCTAGAGTTTTCGGAGAGACCCAGTACTTC. It yields the protein CSARVFGETQYF. The chain couples TRBV20-1 to TRBJ2-5; no reliable D call. V lost 1 base to trimming and J lost 4 bases, with 7 bases between them. Per the germline V gene, CDR1 is DFQATT and CDR2 is SNEGSKA (reference sequence). The CDR3 loop spans 12 amino acids.

In its sample, this clonotype was seen a few times. This CDR3 reads CASSHLRGEGTEAFF. The CDR3 bases are TGTGCCAGCAGTCACCTCAGGGGGGAGGGCACTGAAGCTTTCTTT. The gene calls are TRBV2 and TRBJ1-1; 7 bases map to TRBD1. CDR1 SNHLY and CDR2 FYNNEI come from the germline V gene. CDR3 length: 15 amino acids. After removal of 5 bases from V and 4 bases from J, the junction contained 10 bases not matched to a gene.

The table lists this clonotype with many counts. The V gene is TRBV28, the J gene TRBJ2-7; TRBD1 is a possible D gene (6 bases). V was shortened by 5 bases and J by 6 bases, with 8 bases between the two germline ends. Germline CDR1 reads MDHEN; CDR2 reads SYDVKM. This CDR3 has 11 amino acids. This chain's CDR3 is CASSPGAEQYF. The CDR3 DNA sequence: TGTGCCAGCAGTCCAGGGGCCGAGCAGTACTTC.